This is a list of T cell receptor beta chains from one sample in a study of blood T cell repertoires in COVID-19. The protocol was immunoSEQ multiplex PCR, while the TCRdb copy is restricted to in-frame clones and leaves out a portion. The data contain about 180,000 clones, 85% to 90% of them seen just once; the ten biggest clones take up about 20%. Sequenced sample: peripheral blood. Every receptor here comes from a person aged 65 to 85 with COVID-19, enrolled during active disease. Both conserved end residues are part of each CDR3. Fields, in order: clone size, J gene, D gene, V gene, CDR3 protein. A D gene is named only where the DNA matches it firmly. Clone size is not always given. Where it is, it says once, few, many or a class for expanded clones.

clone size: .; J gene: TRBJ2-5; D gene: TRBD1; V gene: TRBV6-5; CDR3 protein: CASSYPGQEETQYF
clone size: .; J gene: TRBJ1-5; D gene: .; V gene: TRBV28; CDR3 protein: CASEYSNQPQHF
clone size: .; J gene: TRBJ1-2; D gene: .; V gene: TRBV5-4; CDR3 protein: CASNGGGAAAHLYGYTF
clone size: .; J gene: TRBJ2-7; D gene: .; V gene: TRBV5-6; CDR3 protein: CASSRFTEKYEQYF
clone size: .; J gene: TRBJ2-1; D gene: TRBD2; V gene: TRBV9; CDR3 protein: CASSVSGGIYNEQFF
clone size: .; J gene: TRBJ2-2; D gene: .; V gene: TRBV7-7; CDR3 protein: CASSPGFTGELFF
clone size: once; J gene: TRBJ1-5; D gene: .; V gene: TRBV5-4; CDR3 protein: CASSLNPTGGQPQHF
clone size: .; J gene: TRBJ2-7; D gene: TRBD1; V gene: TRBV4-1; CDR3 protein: CASKPFGTAYEQYF
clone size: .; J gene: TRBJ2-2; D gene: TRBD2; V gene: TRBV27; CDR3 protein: CASSFQTSGRRAGELFF
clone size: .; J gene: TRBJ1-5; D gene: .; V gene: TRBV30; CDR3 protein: CAWSSRGNQPQHF
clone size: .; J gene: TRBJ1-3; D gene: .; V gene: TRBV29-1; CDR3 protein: CSVAESGNTIYF
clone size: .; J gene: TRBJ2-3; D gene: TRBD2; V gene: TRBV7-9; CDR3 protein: CASSSRGDTQYF
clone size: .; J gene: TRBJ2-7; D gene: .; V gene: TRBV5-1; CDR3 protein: CASSLVQGTYEQYF
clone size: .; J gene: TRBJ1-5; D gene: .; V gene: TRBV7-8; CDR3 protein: CASSLQNYQPQHF
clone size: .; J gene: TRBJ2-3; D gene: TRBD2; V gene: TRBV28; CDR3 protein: CASSLYPSGGPTDTQYF
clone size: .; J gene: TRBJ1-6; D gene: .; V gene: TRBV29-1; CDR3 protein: CSVQQNPNSPLHF
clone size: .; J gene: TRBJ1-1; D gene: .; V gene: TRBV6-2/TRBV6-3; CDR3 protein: CASSYESIDFTEAFF
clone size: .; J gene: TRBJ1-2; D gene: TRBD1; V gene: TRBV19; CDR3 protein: CASRLDRAYGYTF
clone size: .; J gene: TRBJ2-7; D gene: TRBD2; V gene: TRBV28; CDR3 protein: CASSFTTSGLTYEQYF
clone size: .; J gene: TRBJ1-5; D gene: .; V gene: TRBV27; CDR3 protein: CASGALLGGFFNQPQHF
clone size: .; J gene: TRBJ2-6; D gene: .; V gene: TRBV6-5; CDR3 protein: CASSQQQYGANVLTF
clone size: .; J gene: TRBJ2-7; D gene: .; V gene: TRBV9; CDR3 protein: CASSVGLLGGPGEQYF
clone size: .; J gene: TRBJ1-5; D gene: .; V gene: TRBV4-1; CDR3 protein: CASSQDPGNSNQPQHF
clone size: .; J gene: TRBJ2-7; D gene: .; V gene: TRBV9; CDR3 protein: CASSVEAGHYEQYF
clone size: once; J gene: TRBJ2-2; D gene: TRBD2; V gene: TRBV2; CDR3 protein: CASSERSGSSGELFF
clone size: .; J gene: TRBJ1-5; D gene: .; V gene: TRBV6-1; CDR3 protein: CASSEDNSNQPQHF
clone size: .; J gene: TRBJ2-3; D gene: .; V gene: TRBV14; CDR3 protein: CASSYNRGGLADTQYF
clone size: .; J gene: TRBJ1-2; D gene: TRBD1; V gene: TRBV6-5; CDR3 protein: CASSQTGTGWGGYTF
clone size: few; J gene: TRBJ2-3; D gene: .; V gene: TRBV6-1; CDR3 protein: CASSEPRGRSTDTQYF